A selection of T cell receptor beta chains follows, all from one sample in a study of neurological immune-mediated disorders. TCRdb reanalysed the 5' RACE reads using MiXCR and keeps one entry per CDR3 protein. The sample lists under 100,000 distinct CDR3 sequences; about 4.3% were seen once. The specimen sequenced was PBMCs. The receptors were sampled from a woman aged 55-69 years with multiple sclerosis. Each CDR3 is given with its conserved first and last residue. Each record gives: J gene, clone size, V gene, D gene, CDR3 protein. The D gene is left open where the match is weak. Some rows have no size entry. The others give once, few or many, or a class for an expanded clone.

TRBJ1-6	many	TRBV12-5	NA	CASAKDTNNSPLHF
TRBJ1-4	many	TRBV5-1	NA	CASSLAPIATNEKLFF
TRBJ2-7	many	TRBV29-1	NA	CSVGARITEEQYF
TRBJ2-1	many	TRBV20-1	TRBD2	CSATSGGAIDEQFF
TRBJ1-5	many	TRBV5-1	TRBD1	CASSPGQGWQPQHF
TRBJ2-3	many	TRBV4-2	TRBD2	CASSQDLAGGTDTQYF
TRBJ1-5	NA	TRBV6-5	TRBD1	CASSTNRGGNQPQHF
TRBJ1-3	many	TRBV9	TRBD1	CASSATGTGSSGNTIYF
TRBJ2-4	many	TRBV4-1	NA	CASSPLWETTLAKNIQYF
TRBJ1-1	many	TRBV7-9	TRBD1	CASSLSDRDVAFF
TRBJ1-1	many	TRBV30	NA	CAWSAVRTEAFF
TRBJ2-7	many	TRBV5-6	TRBD1	CASSSPDRVSVYEQYF
TRBJ2-1	many	TRBV10-3	TRBD2	CAISPTSGGDNEQFF
TRBJ2-1	many	TRBV5-1	NA	CASSSGLSTYNEQFF
TRBJ2-1	many	TRBV6-1	TRBD1	CASDRGQSYNEQFF
TRBJ2-4	many	TRBV20-1	TRBD1	CSATPGQGDIQYF
TRBJ1-4	many	TRBV5-1	NA	CASSFPGEKLFF
TRBJ2-7	many	TRBV3-1	NA	CASSQDSGGVRQYF
TRBJ2-3	many	TRBV20-1	NA	CSARIPIPDTQYF
TRBJ2-2	many	TRBV5-1	NA	CATARWDGIGAGELFF
TRBJ2-5	many	TRBV7-9	NA	CASSPVGGAPGTQYF
TRBJ2-5	many	TRBV20-1	TRBD2	CSAREWTSGGAAETQYF
TRBJ2-7	many	TRBV28	TRBD2	CASSPAGGLTYEQYF
TRBJ2-1	many	TRBV20-1	TRBD2	CSASGTSGGRYNEQFF
TRBJ1-2	NA	TRBV5-1	TRBD1	CASSLEDRAVYGYTF
TRBJ2-2	many	TRBV5-6	NA	CASSWRDRSNTGELFF
TRBJ2-5	many	TRBV7-2	TRBD2	CASRASGGASGETQYF
TRBJ2-1	many	TRBV10-3	NA	CAISERNEQFF
TRBJ1-5	many	TRBV12-3/TRBV12-4	NA	CASSLRSLGGQPQHF
TRBJ2-5	many	TRBV5-5	NA	CASSLAAGLGVETQYF
TRBJ2-1	many	TRBV5-1	TRBD2	CASSFNAGGVYNEQFF
TRBJ2-1	NA	TRBV14	NA	CASSHDARTKNEQFF
TRBJ2-7	many	TRBV7-9	NA	CASSLSRGYYEQYF
TRBJ2-3	many	TRBV10-3	TRBD2	CAISESGGTSTDTQYF
TRBJ1-2	many	TRBV4-2	NA	CASSQVPRGTVSNYGYTF
TRBJ2-2	NA	TRBV6-6	TRBD2	CASPAGGWGTRELFF
TRBJ2-4	many	TRBV12-3/TRBV12-4	NA	CASSLAGLADIQYF
TRBJ1-2	many	TRBV7-8	NA	CASSRDSF
TRBJ2-2	many	TRBV3-1	NA	CASSPDSIRRELFF
TRBJ2-2	many	TRBV11-2	TRBD2	CASSHTGGRSQNTGELFF
TRBJ2-6	many	TRBV12-3/TRBV12-4	TRBD1	CASSFRTGTSGANVLTF
TRBJ2-5	many	TRBV20-1	NA	CSAPRETQYF
TRBJ2-7	many	TRBV10-3	NA	CAISELEAGSYEQYF
TRBJ2-1	few	TRBV20-1	TRBD2	CSATGDRLADNEQFF
TRBJ2-2	many	TRBV20-1	NA	CSARYRTANTGELFF
TRBJ2-4	many	TRBV11-2	NA	CASSLDRGAKNIQYF
TRBJ2-5	many	TRBV11-2	NA	CASSLTRSGETQYF
TRBJ2-1	many	TRBV11-2	NA	CASSRPGALYNEQFF
TRBJ2-7	many	TRBV5-1	NA	CASSPYRGEQYF
TRBJ2-6	many	TRBV29-1	TRBD1	CSVEGTGLSGANVLTF
TRBJ2-2	many	TRBV29-1	TRBD2	CSAVVAGGPNTGELFF
TRBJ2-1	many	TRBV7-9	TRBD2	CASSPMRLAGGRNEQFF
TRBJ1-1	many	TRBV11-2	NA	CASSLRLPLNTEAFF